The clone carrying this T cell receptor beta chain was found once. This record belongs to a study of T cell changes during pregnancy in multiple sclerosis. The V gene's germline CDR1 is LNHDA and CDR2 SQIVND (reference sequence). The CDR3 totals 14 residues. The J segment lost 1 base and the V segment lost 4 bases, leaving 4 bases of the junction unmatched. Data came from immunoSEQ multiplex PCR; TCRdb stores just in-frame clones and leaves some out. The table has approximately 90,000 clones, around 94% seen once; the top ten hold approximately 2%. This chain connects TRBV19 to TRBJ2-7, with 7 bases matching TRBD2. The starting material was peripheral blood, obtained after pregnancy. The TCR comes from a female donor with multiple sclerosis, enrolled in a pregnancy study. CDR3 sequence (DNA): TGTGCCAGTAGTAGTAGCGGGTCTTCCTACGAGCAGTACTTC. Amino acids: CASSSSGSSYEQYF.